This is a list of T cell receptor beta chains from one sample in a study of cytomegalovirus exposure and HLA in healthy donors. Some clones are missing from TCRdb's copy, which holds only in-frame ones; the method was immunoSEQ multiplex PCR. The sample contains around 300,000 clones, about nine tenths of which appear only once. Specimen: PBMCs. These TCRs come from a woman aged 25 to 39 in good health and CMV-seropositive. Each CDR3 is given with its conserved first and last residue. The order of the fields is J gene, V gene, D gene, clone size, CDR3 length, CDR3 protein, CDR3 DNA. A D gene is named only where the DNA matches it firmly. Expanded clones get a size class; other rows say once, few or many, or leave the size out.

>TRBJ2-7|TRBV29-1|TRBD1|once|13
CSARTGDSYEQYF
TGCAGCGCCAGGACAGGGGACTCCTACGAGCAGTACTTC
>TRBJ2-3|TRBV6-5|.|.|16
CASSYSMGDRGDTQYF
TGTGCCAGCAGTTACTCTATGGGAGACCGTGGAGATACGCAGTATTTT
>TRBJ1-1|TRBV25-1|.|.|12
CASTSMNTEAFF
TGTGCCAGCACCAGTATGAACACTGAAGCTTTCTTT
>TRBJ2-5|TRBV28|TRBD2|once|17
CASSPPWGLAFQETQYF
TGTGCCAGCAGCCCCCCCTGGGGACTAGCGTTCCAAGAGACCCAGTACTTC
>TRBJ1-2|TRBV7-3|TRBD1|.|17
CASSLTRDSARGYGYTF
TGTGCCAGCAGCTTAACTCGGGACAGCGCCCGCGGCTATGGCTACACCTTC
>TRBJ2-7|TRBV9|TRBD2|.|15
CASSVGTSGPYEQYF
TGTGCCAGCAGCGTGGGGACTAGCGGTCCCTACGAGCAGTACTTC
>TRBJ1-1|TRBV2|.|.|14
CASSPATSNTEAFF
TGTGCCAGCAGTCCAGCTACTTCGAACACTGAAGCTTTCTTT
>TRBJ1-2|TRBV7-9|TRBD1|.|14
CASSLIQGFSGYTF
TGTGCCAGCAGCTTAATACAGGGGTTTAGTGGCTACACCTTC
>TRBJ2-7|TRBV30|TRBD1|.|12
CAWTGGSYEQYF
TGTGCCTGGACAGGGGGCTCCTACGAGCAGTACTTC
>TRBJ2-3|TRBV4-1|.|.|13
CASSQSSTDTQYF
TGCGCCAGCAGCCAGAGCAGCACAGATACGCAGTATTTT
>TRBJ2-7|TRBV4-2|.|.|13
CASSSGLFYEQYF
TGTGCCAGCTCTTCGGGACTCTTCTACGAGCAGTACTTC
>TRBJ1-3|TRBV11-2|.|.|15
CASSSSSNSGNTIYF
TGTGCCAGCAGCTCCTCTTCTAACTCTGGAAACACCATATATTTT
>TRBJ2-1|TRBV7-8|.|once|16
CASSFGFPKTYNEQFF
TGTGCCAGCAGCTTTGGGTTTCCAAAAACCTACAATGAGCAGTTCTTC
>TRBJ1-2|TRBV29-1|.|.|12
CSVGPVRGGYTF
TGCAGCGTCGGACCGGTGCGGGGTGGCTACACCTTC
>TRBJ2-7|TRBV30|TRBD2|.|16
CAWSYPTAGGPYEQYF
TGTGCCTGGAGTTACCCAACCGCGGGGGGTCCCTACGAGCAGTACTTC
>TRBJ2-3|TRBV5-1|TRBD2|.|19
CASSLGIPGLAAGTDTQYF
TGCGCCAGCAGCTTGGGGATACCGGGACTAGCGGCTGGCACAGATACGCAGTATTTT
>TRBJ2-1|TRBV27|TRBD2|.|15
CASSFSGRVYNEQFF
TGTGCCAGCAGTTTTAGCGGGAGGGTGTACAATGAGCAGTTCTTC
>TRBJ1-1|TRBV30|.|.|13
CAWSVGKNTEAFF
TGTGCCTGGAGTGTAGGCAAGAACACTGAAGCTTTCTTT
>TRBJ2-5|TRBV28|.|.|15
CASESSDSFIETQYF
TGTGCCAGCGAATCTAGCGATTCCTTCATAGAGACCCAGTACTTC
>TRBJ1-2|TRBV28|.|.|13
CASSFGQNYGYTF
TGTGCCAGCAGTTTCGGTCAGAACTATGGCTACACCTTC
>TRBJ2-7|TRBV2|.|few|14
CASSGTQLSYEQYF
TGTGCCAGCAGTGGGACTCAACTCTCCTACGAGCAGTACTTC
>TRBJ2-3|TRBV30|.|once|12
CAWKWGTDTQYF
TGTGCCTGGAAATGGGGCACAGATACGCAGTATTTT
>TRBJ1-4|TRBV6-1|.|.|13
CASQRDFPVLMFF
TGTGCCTCCCAACGGGACTTCCCGGTCTTAATGTTTTTT
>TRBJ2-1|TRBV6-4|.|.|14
CASSGDMGGNEQFF
TGTGCCAGCAGTGGGGACATGGGTGGCAATGAGCAGTTCTTC
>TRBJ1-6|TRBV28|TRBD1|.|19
CASKFSGTGLSSYNSPLHF
TGTGCCAGCAAGTTTTCCGGGACAGGTCTCAGCTCCTATAATTCACCCCTCCACTTT
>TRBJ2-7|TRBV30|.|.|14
CAWNPTGARYEQYF
TGTGCCTGGAACCCCACGGGGGCGCGTTACGAGCAGTACTTC
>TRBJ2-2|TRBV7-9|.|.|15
CASRETTVVYGELFF
TGTGCCAGCAGGGAGACGACAGTGGTCTATGGGGAGCTGTTTTTT
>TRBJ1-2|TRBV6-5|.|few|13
CASSQDLYYGYTF
TGTGCCAGCAGTCAAGACTTATACTATGGCTACACCTTC
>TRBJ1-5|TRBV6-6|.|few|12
CASSYTDQPQHF
TGTGCCAGCAGTTACACAGATCAGCCCCAGCATTTT
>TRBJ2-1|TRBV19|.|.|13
CASNGEVYNEQFF
TGTGCCAGTAACGGTGAGGTTTACAATGAGCAGTTCTTC
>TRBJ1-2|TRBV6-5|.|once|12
CASGDRVYGYTF
TGTGCCAGCGGAGATCGGGTCTATGGCTACACCTTC
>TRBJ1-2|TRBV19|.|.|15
CASNGPGAASYGYTF
TGTGCCAGTAACGGACCTGGGGCAGCGAGCTATGGCTACACCTTC
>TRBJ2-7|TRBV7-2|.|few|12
CASSPEKYEQYF
TGTGCCAGCAGCCCCGAAAAATACGAGCAGTACTTC
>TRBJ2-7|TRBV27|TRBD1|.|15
CASSLGTGGAYEQYF
TGTGCCAGCAGTCTCGGGACAGGGGGCGCCTACGAGCAGTACTTC
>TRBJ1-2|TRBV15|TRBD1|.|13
CATSSDRDSSYTF
TGTGCCACCAGCAGTGACCGGGACAGTAGCTACACCTTC
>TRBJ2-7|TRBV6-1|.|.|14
CASSENLGLYEQYF
TGTGCCAGCAGTGAAAATTTAGGACTCTACGAGCAGTACTTC
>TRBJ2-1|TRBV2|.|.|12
CASSEGSSCDFF
TGTGCCAGCAGTGAAGGATCCAGCTGTGATTTCTTC
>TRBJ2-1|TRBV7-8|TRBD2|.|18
CASSLPLRLAGGNNEQFF
TGTGCCAGCAGCCTACCGCTACGACTAGCGGGGGGAAACAATGAGCAGTTCTTC
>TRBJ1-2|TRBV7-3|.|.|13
CASSSGSGYGYTF
TGTGCCAGCAGCTCAGGATCAGGTTATGGCTACACCTTC
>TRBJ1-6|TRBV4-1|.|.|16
CASSQDPSGYNSPLHF
TGCGCCAGCAGCCAAGATCCCTCGGGTTATAATTCACCCCTCCACTTT
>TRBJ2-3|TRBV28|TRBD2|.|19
CASSLGRLAGLRGTDTQYF
TGTGCCAGCAGTTTAGGGCGGCTAGCGGGATTGAGGGGCACAGATACGCAGTATTTT
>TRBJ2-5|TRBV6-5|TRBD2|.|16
CASSYGLAGSGETQYF
TGTGCCAGCAGTTACGGACTAGCGGGAAGCGGTGAGACCCAGTACTTC
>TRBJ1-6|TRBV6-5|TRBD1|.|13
CATRTGISSPLHF
TGTGCCACACGGACAGGGATTTCTTCACCCCTCCACTTT
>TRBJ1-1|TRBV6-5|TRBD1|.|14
CASRGPDRVAEAFF
TGTGCCAGCAGAGGCCCGGACAGGGTCGCTGAAGCTTTCTTT
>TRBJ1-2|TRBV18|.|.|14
CASSPPTGSYGYTF
TGTGCCAGCTCACCACCAACAGGGTCCTATGGCTACACCTTC
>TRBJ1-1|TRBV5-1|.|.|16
CASSAEIGTPDTEAFF
TGCGCCAGCAGCGCGGAGATCGGGACGCCGGACACTGAAGCTTTCTTT
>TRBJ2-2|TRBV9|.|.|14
CASTYGTNTGELFF
TGTGCCAGTACTTACGGGACGAACACCGGGGAGCTGTTTTTT
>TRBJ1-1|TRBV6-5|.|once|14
CASSYLQGNTEAFF
TGTGCCAGCAGTTATCTACAGGGGAACACTGAAGCTTTCTTT
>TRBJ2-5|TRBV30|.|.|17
CAWTRGERAAIIETQYF
TGTGCCTGGACAAGGGGGGAGCGGGCGGCTATTATAGAGACCCAGTACTTC
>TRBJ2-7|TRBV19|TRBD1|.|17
CASRRDRGASSSYEQYF
TGTGCCAGCCGCCGGGACAGGGGGGCTTCTAGCTCCTACGAGCAGTACTTC
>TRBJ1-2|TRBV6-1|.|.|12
CASSVGVDGYTF
TGTGCCAGCAGTGTAGGGGTTGATGGCTACACCTTC
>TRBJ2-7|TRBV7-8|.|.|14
CASSLGGPSYEQYF
TGTGCCAGCAGCTTAGGAGGGCCCTCCTACGAGCAGTACTTC
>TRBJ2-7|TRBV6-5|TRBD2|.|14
CASSYGAGGYEQYF
TGTGCCAGCAGTTACGGAGCGGGGGGCTACGAGCAGTACTTC
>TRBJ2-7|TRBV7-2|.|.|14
CASSLLEASYEQYF
TGTGCCAGCAGCTTACTGGAGGCCTCCTACGAGCAGTACTTC
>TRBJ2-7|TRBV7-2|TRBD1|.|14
CASSFGTGPYEQYF
TGTGCCAGCAGCTTTGGGACAGGACCCTACGAGCAGTACTTC
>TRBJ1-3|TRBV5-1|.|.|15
CASSFEGSSGNTIYF
TGCGCCAGCAGCTTCGAGGGAAGCTCTGGAAACACCATATATTTT